This T cell receptor (beta chain) is from a study of cytomegalovirus exposure and HLA in healthy donors. With respect to this clone: Its target is unknown.

V lost 6 bases to trimming and J lost 7 bases, with 16 bases between them. The CDR3 is 14 residues long. General study findings and limits: Links to common viral pathogens appeared, in a later analysis, for several of the most significant clusters. The analysis excluded some indistinguishable V segments, including TRBV6-2 and TRBV6-3.

PCR was performed using 60 Vbeta and 13 Jbeta primers. Libraries were prepared by immunoSEQ multiplex PCR; TCRdb keeps only in-frame clonotypes and omits some of them. The top ten hold about a tenth of the sample, which has 85,000 to 110,000 clones, under 80% seen once. This sequence was found in a woman younger than 35 in good health and CMV-seropositive. This rearrangement joins TRBV23-1 to TRBJ2-1; D may be TRBD2 (7 bases). TRBV23-1 is designated an ORF whose function remains uncertain. Input material: PBMCs. CDR3 region: CASRGASGGNEQFF. The CDR3 coding sequence is TGCGCCAGCAGGGGGGCTAGCGGAGGGAATGAGCAGTTCTTC.